This TCR beta chain was identified during a study of low-dose radiotherapy and immunotherapy resistance in tumors. Primers targeting TRAV and TRBV primed first-strand cDNA, covering alpha and beta chains. Amplification, which lasted approximately 19 PCR cycles, used a constant-region primer and V-primer adapter to amplify TCRs. Isolated mRNA was amplified by in vitro transcription. TCRdb reprocessed the reads with MiXCR, giving one entry per CDR3 protein. The sample holds under 7,000 distinct CDR3 sequences, around 84% seen once. V shed 3 bases and J shed 1 base, with 13 bases lying between them. Germline V gene data show CDR1 as SQVTM and CDR2 as ANQGSEA. This CDR3 is built from 14 residues.

The sequence was obtained from a human donor with advanced metastatic prostate, ovarian, gallbladder or colorectal cancer (not recorded which). This table probably holds off-target reads from a library built for another chain. V usage is TRBV29-1 and J usage is TRBJ2-7; D gene unclear. The CDR3 DNA follows: TGCAGCGTTGAGGTTGGCAGTCGATCCTACGAGCAGTACTTC. It is translated as CSVEVGSRSYEQYF.